One sample yielded the 16 T cell receptor beta chains listed below, sequenced in a study of tissue T cells after allogeneic stem cell transplantation (dated by TCRdb to the early 2020s). The library was produced with the immunoSEQ multiplex PCR assay. TCRdb stores this immuneACCESS table with in-frame sequences only. Part of the clones is absent; in the studies checked, under half of the shortfall reflects unresolved V genes, and no reason is known for the rest. Within this sample are some 2,400 clones, with roughly 60% of them counted one time only. The ten largest clones represent about 3.8% of the sample. Sample: gut tissue. The receptors were gathered from a female BALB/c mouse in good health. Mice of this line possess the MHC haplotype H2-d.

A note on this clone: Mouse gene names apply. The read comes to an end 1 residue before the CDR3 does, leaving the germline J gene to fill in the end. This sequence joins TRBV1 and TRBJ1-3; D is unclear. Per the germline V gene, CDR1 is NSQYPW and CDR2 is LRSPGD (reference sequence). Trimming removed 3 bases at V and 0 bases at J, with 6 bases between. This CDR3 is 14 amino acids long. The CDR3 DNA, read in part, is TGCACCTGCAGTGCCAAATCTTCTGGAAATACGCTCTAT. This codes for CTCSAKSSGNTLY. The CDR3 reads in full as CTCSAKSSGNTLYF.

With regard to this clone: Genes here carry mouse names. Read coverage stops 1 residue before the CDR3 terminus; the germline J gene supplies the remainder. This chain uses TRBV20 with TRBJ2-1; a weak D match, TRBD1 (5 bases). Per germline, CDR1 GFQATS and CDR2 STVNSAI. The CDR3 has 13 residues. Deletions cut 0 bases from V and 3 bases from J, with 6 bases between. CDR3 bases read: TGTGGTGCTAGGGACAGGGCCTATGCTGAGCAGTTC. Its translation is CGARDRAYAEQF. The entire CDR3 sequence reads CGARDRAYAEQFF.

This clone occurred a few times. Any gene name here is a mouse gene name. The read comes to an end 1 residue before the CDR3 does, leaving the germline J gene to fill in the end. The V call is TRBV5, the J call TRBJ2-7, with 7 bases that match TRBD2. The CDR3 contains 13 residues. In germline, CDR1 is LGHNA, CDR2 YNLKQL (reference sequence). The V segment lost 4 bases and the J segment 4 bases; nucleotides outside the gene matches: 4. CDR3: CASSPDWAYEQYF. The DNA read from the CDR3 is TGTGCCAGCAGCCCCGACTGGGCATATGAACAGTAC.

A word on this clone: The genes and germline here are from mouse. Coverage ceases 1 residue before the CDR3 finishes, and the germline J gene fills in the end. J is TRBJ2-7 and V is TRBV1; 7 nucleotides match TRBD2. The V and J ends lost 6 bases and 0 bases, in that order; junction bases with no gene match: 2. From germline, CDR1 is NSQYPW and CDR2 LRSPGD (reference sequence). The CDR3 is 13 residues long. CDR3 DNA (partial): TGCACCTGCAGGGACTGGAGCTCCTATGAACAGTAC. It yields the protein CTCRDWSSYEQY. The CDR3, in full, reads CTCRDWSSYEQYF.

Comment on this clone: Gene names and germline refer to mouse. With the read ending 1 residue before the CDR3 end, the germline J gene is used to fill in that end. The chain joins TRBV31 to TRBJ1-1, with D hard to call. The V end was cut by 0 bases, the J end by 2 bases, with 7 bases between. The CDR3 loop spans 13 amino acids. The germline gives CDR1 GKSSPN, CDR2 SITVG. CDR3 bases read: TGTGCCTGGAGTCTAGGCACCAACACAGAAGTCTTC. As protein: CAWSLGTNTEVF. The entire CDR3 sequence reads CAWSLGTNTEVFF.

Regarding this clone: The gene names here belong to mouse. CDR3 amino acids: CASSQEYRGLNERLFF. CDR3 DNA (partial): TGTGCCAGCAGCCAAGAATACAGGGGGCTCAACGAAAGATTATTT. This chain uses TRBV5 with TRBJ1-4; 9 bases fit TRBD1. The read is 1 residue too short to cover the CDR3 end, so that end is filled in from the germline J gene. The CDR3 spans 16 residues. The V and J ends lost 0 bases and 4 bases, in that order; junction bases with no gene match: 3. CDR1 is LGHNA, CDR2 YNLKQL, per germline (reference sequence).

Comment on this clone: Genes and germline are mouse. The CDR3 goes on 1 residue after the read ends, and that part is filled in from the germline J gene. J is TRBJ2-1 and V is TRBV31; 8 bases align to TRBD2. This CDR3 has 14 residues. Germline V gene data show CDR1 as GKSSPN and CDR2 as SITVG. The J segment lost 7 bases and the V segment lost 0 bases, leaving 5 bases of the junction unmatched. The DNA read from the CDR3 is TGTGCCTGGAGTCTAGCTGGGGGGAGGGCTGAGCAGTTC. Amino acid sequence: CAWSLAGGRAEQF. The complete CDR3 reads CAWSLAGGRAEQFF.

Concerning this clone itself: Germline and genes here are mouse. The CDR3 end falls 1 residue outside the read, so it is completed with the germline J gene. V gene TRBV3 combines with J gene TRBJ1-3, with TRBD1 matching over 7 bases. Trimming cost V 6 bases and J 3 bases; bases outside gene matches: 2. CDR1 is SNHLY and CDR2 is FYNGKV in the germline V gene (reference sequence). CDR3 length: 13 amino acids. CDR3 in amino acids: CASSPGGGNTLYF. Partial CDR3 DNA: TGTGCCAGCAGTCCAGGGGGTGGAAATACGCTCTAT.

This clone was seen more than once but under ten times. Gene names are the mouse ones. Read sequence stops 1 residue before the CDR3 end, and the germline J gene provides the missing end. The chain couples TRBV2 to TRBJ1-3, with TRBD1 matching over 7 bases. The CDR3 is 14 residues long. J gave up 2 bases and V 4 bases, and 2 bases lay outside the gene matches. Germline V gene lookup returns CDR1 LGHNA and CDR2 YSYQKL. The sequenced part of the CDR3 DNA is TGTGCCAGCAGCCGCGACAGGGCTGGAAATACGCTCTAT. Protein product: CASSRDRAGNTLY. The CDR3 reads in full as CASSRDRAGNTLYF.

This clone turned up a few times. Gene names and germline refer to mouse. The CDR3 goes on 1 residue after the read ends, and that part is filled in from the germline J gene. The V call is TRBV1, the J call TRBJ2-5; TRBD2 agrees at 8 bases. The CDR3 is 17 residues long. V gave up 0 bases and J gave up 2 bases; unmatched junction bases: 7. Looked up from germline, CDR1 is NSQYPW and CDR2 is LRSPGD (reference sequence). The CDR3 bases that were read are TGCACCTGCAGTGCAGATTGGCCTGGGGGGCCCCAAGACACCCAGTAC. It is translated as CTCSADWPGGPQDTQY. The entire CDR3 protein reads CTCSADWPGGPQDTQYF. The whole variable domain, remainder taken from reference TRBV1 and TRBJ2-5, is VTLLEQNPRWRLVPRGQAVNLRCILKNSQYPWMSWYQQDLQKQLQWLFTLRSPGDKEVKSLPGADYLATRVTDTELRLQVANMSQGRTLYCTCSADWPGGPQDTQYFGPGTRLLVL.

This clone appeared once. The genes are named according to mouse. With the read ending 1 residue before the CDR3 end, the germline J gene is used to fill in that end. V is TRBV19 and J is TRBJ1-3; D perhaps matches TRBD1 (6 bases). Trimming cost V 7 bases and J 0 bases, with 11 bases left between them. Looked up from germline, CDR1 is FNHDT and CDR2 is SITEND (reference sequence). The CDR3 has 14 residues. The part of the CDR3 DNA that was read is TGTGCCAGCCGGGACATTTATTCTGGAAATACGCTCTAT. This encodes CASRDIYSGNTLY. In full, the CDR3 reads CASRDIYSGNTLYF.

Points on this clone: Gene and germline names: mouse. The read terminates 1 residue before the CDR3 end, so the remaining end is supplied by the germline J gene. The chain joins TRBV13-2 to TRBJ2-7, with a tentative D call TRBD2 (6 bases). V lost 4 bases to trimming and J lost 4 bases, with 9 bases between them. Germline V gene sequence: CDR1 NNHNN, CDR2 SYGAGS (reference sequence). The CDR3 contains 12 residues. The CDR3 is CASGSGEYEQYF. The CDR3 DNA, read in part, is TGTGCCAGCGGTTCTGGGGAATATGAACAGTAC.

A few counts support this clone. Gene names denote mouse genes. The read is 1 residue too short to cover the CDR3 end, so that end is filled in from the germline J gene. The chain is built from TRBV5 and TRBJ2-5; 9 bases map to TRBD1. Germline lookup yields CDR1 LGHNA and CDR2 YNLKQL (reference sequence). The CDR3 sequence is 14 residues long. Trimming cost V 3 bases and J 3 bases; bases outside gene matches: 1. This CDR3 reads CASSHDRGQDTQYF. CDR3 DNA (partial): TGTGCCAGCAGCCACGACAGGGGGCAAGACACCCAGTAC.

This clone was observed a few times. Mouse germline and gene names are used. The CDR3 goes on 1 residue after the read ends, and that part is filled in from the germline J gene. The rearrangement links TRBV13-2 to TRBJ1-5; TRBD1 aligns across 7 bases. The CDR3 spans 16 residues. Germline trimming cut 4 bases from V and 3 bases from J; bases unmatched to any gene: 10. CDR1 and CDR2 from the germline V gene are NNHNN and SYGAGS (reference sequence). The covered CDR3 bases are TGTGCCAGCGGTTTCCACAGGGGAGGCGGCAACCAGGCTCCGCTT. It codes for CASGFHRGGGNQAPL. The full CDR3 is CASGFHRGGGNQAPLF.

Note on this clone: Mouse gene names apply. The missing CDR3 end, 1 residue past where the read stops, is filled in from the germline J gene. The chain employs TRBV19 and TRBJ1-2; D unclear. Germline V CDR1 and CDR2: FNHDT, SITEND (reference sequence). V was shortened by 1 base and J by 0 bases, with 4 bases between the two germline ends. This CDR3 comprises 13 residues. The sequenced part of the CDR3 DNA is TGTGCCAGCAGTATAACAGCAAACTCCGACTACACC. As protein: CASSITANSDYT. The full CDR3 is CASSITANSDYTF.

Remarks on this clone: The germline and genes are mouse ones. The CDR3 goes on 1 residue after the read ends, and that part is filled in from the germline J gene. The V call is TRBV31, the J call TRBJ2-7, with D maybe TRBD1 (5 bases). There are 10 residues in the CDR3. Trimming shortened V by 4 bases and J by 7 bases, and 8 bases separated the two germline ends. Germline CDR1 GKSSPN, CDR2 SITVG. The DNA read from the CDR3 is TGTGCCTGGACGGAGGGGGAACAGTAC. Amino acids: CAWTEGEQY. The complete CDR3 protein is CAWTEGEQYF. Full variable domain (outside the CDR3, taken from reference TRBV31 and TRBJ2-7): AQTIHQWPVAEIKAVGSPLSLGCTIKGKSSPNLYWYWQATGGTLQQLFYSITVGQVESVVQLNLSASRPKDDQFILSTEKLLLSHSGFYLCAWTEGEQYFGPGTRLTVL.